The sequence of this TCR beta chain was determined in a study of tumor-infiltrating lymphocytes in oesophageal squamous cell carcinoma. TCRdb re-called the PCR reads with MiXCR, one entry per CDR3 protein. Here the sample spans 10,000 or so distinct CDR3 sequences, around three fifths being singletons. The trim removed 6 bases at V and 4 bases at J, leaving 5 bases unmatched. The CDR3 is made up of 15 amino acids. The chain links TRBV12-3 or TRBV12-4 to TRBJ2-3, with TRBD2 identical over 12 bases. This TCR was recovered from a male donor with esophageal squamous cell carcinoma. The specimen was esophageal tumor tissue. The CDR3 bases are TGTGCCAGCAGGACTAGCGGGAGATTCTCAGATACGCAGTATTTT. Protein sequence: CASRTSGRFSDTQYF.